These 20 T cell receptor beta chains were sequenced from one sample in a study of T cells after yellow fever vaccination. In TCRdb, the 5' RACE reads were re-called with MiXCR into one record per CDR3 protein. In the table there are some 420,000 distinct CDR3 sequences, roughly a sixth of which are singletons. The sequenced sample was PBMCs, obtained before the yellow fever booster vaccination. The receptor source for this set is a man aged 18 to 29 who received the YFV17D yellow fever vaccine.

In its sample, this clonotype was seen many times. The chain couples TRBV10-1 to TRBJ1-5; possibly TRBD1 for D (6 bases). The CDR3 is 16 residues long. CDR1 is WNHNN and CDR2 is SYGVQD in the germline V gene (reference sequence). The germline V and J ends were trimmed by 4 bases and 5 bases, with 18 bases remaining between them. In DNA, the CDR3 is TGCGCCAGCAGTGGGGGGCGCGCGCGCGCGGATCAGCCCCAGCATTTT. Amino acids: CASSGGRARADQPQHF.

This clonotype was picked up a small number of times. The CDR3 loop is CASSLLGGEAFF. CDR3 bases: TGTGCCAGCAGCCTATTAGGTGGTGAAGCTTTCTTT. The rearrangement joins TRBV6-5 to TRBJ1-1; no reliable D call. The ends were cut back, 6 bases at V and 7 bases at J, with 12 bases in the middle. Germline CDR1 and CDR2: MNHEY and SVGAGI. The CDR3 length is 12 residues.

The rearrangement joins TRBV4-1 to TRBJ2-7, with D tentatively TRBD2 (6 bases). Trimming removed 0 bases at V and 2 bases at J, with 14 bases between. This CDR3 comprises 16 residues. CDR1 and CDR2 (germline): MGHRA, YSYEKL. CDR3 region: CASSQDGGGFPYEQYF. The CDR3 DNA is TGCGCCAGCAGCCAAGATGGAGGAGGGTTTCCCTACGAGCAGTACTTC.

CDR3 sequence (DNA): TGCAGCGTTGTATCCCGGTGGGACACTGAAGCTTTCTTT. Amino acids: CSVVSRWDTEAFF. The chain recombines TRBV29-1 with TRBJ1-1; D unclear. This CDR3 comprises 13 residues. Germline CDR1 SQVTM, CDR2 ANQGSEA. The V and J ends lost 4 bases and 3 bases respectively, with 12 bases between them.

The chain couples TRBV20-1 to TRBJ2-7; no clear D gene. From germline, CDR1 is DFQATT and CDR2 SNEGSKA (reference sequence). The V gene lost 3 bases and the J gene lost 5 bases, with 5 bases spanning the gap. This CDR3 is 10 amino acids long. In nucleotides, the CDR3 is TGCAGTGCTAGTACGGACGAGCAGTACTTC. Translating gives CSASTDEQYF.

The J gene is TRBJ1-2, the V gene TRBV4-3; TRBD1 might be the D (5 bases). The CDR3 is 16 residues long. Trimming shortened V by 0 bases and J by 4 bases, and 15 bases separated the two germline ends. Germline V gene sequence: CDR1 LGHNA, CDR2 YSLEER. The CDR3 sequence is CASSQDRGTGGYGYTF. In nucleotides, the CDR3 is TGCGCCAGCAGCCAAGATCGAGGGACGGGGGGCTATGGCTACACCTTC.

The sample holds many counts of this clonotype. The genes are TRBV6-2 or TRBV6-3 and TRBJ2-3, with D possibly being TRBD1 or TRBD2 (6 bases each). CDR1 is MNHEY and CDR2 is SVGEGT in the germline V gene. V dropped 2 bases and J dropped 4 bases, with 19 bases sitting between them. The CDR3 runs to 17 residues. The DNA for the CDR3 is TGTGCCAGCAGTTACGCGTCCGGTTGGGGGGCCTCAGATACGCAGTATTTT. Protein product: CASSYASGWGASDTQYF.

This clonotype has a handful of counts. This chain connects TRBV29-1 to TRBJ2-5; D might be TRBD2 (6 bases). The CDR3 is 12 amino acids. The V end was cut by 3 bases, the J end by 5 bases, with 10 bases between. Per germline, CDR1 SQVTM and CDR2 ANQGSEA. The CDR3 DNA reads as TGCAGCGTTGAGCGGGGTGCGGAGACCCAGTACTTC. Translating gives CSVERGAETQYF. Looking up the rest from reference TRBV29-1 and TRBJ2-5 gives the full variable domain: SAVISQKPSRDICQRGTSLTIQCQVDSQVTMMFWYRQQPGQSLTLIATANQGSEATYESGFVIDKFPISRPNLTFSTLTVSNMSPEDSSIYLCSVERGAETQYFGPGTRLLVL.

In its sample, this clonotype was seen a few times. The chain couples TRBV20-1 to TRBJ2-1; D is possibly TRBD1 (5 bases). Germline V gene lookup returns CDR1 DFQATT and CDR2 SNEGSKA (reference sequence). This CDR3 has 11 amino acids. The V end lost 2 bases, the J end lost 9 bases, and 8 bases lay between the germline ends. The CDR3 is CSARIQAEQFF. CDR3 nucleotides: TGCAGTGCTAGAATACAGGCTGAGCAGTTCTTC.

This chain links TRBV10-3 with TRBJ2-5, with D perhaps matching TRBD1 or TRBD2 (6 bases each). Deletions cut 8 bases from V and 3 bases from J, with 13 bases between. Germline V CDR1 and CDR2: ENHRY, SYGVKD. The CDR3 totals 13 residues. Written as DNA, the CDR3 is TGTGCCATCGGCCGGGGGCATGAAGAGACCCAGTACTTC. Its protein is CAIGRGHEETQYF.

At least ten counts were recorded for this clonotype. The chain carries TRBV7-9 and TRBJ1-1, with D possibly being TRBD1 (5 bases). Trimming left V 2 bases short and J 0 bases short, with 7 bases between. The CDR3 consists of 14 residues. CDR1 SEHNR and CDR2 FQNEAQ come from the germline V gene (reference sequence). In DNA form, the CDR3 reads TGTGCCAGCAGCTTATGGGGGATGAACACTGAAGCTTTCTTT. The encoded protein is CASSLWGMNTEAFF. Supplemented by reference TRBV7-9 and TRBJ1-1, the full variable domain reads DTGVSQNPRHKITKRGQNVTFRCDPISEHNRLYWYRQTLGQGPEFLTYFQNEAQLEKSRLLSDRFSAERPKGSFSTLEIQRTEQGDSAMYLCASSLWGMNTEAFFGQGTRLTVV.

The V call is TRBV7-9, the J call TRBJ2-6; D not resolved. The germline V and J ends were trimmed by 3 bases and 4 bases, with 10 bases remaining between them. The CDR3 consists of 15 residues. Germline-derived CDR1 and CDR2 are SEHNR and FQNEAQ (reference sequence). This CDR3 is CASSFERLGANVLTF. CDR3 sequence (DNA): TGTGCCAGCAGCTTTGAGAGGCTGGGGGCCAACGTCCTGACTTTC. The variable domain in full, completed from reference TRBV7-9 and TRBJ2-6, reads DTGVSQNPRHKITKRGQNVTFRCDPISEHNRLYWYRQTLGQGPEFLTYFQNEAQLEKSRLLSDRFSAERPKGSFSTLEIQRTEQGDSAMYLCASSFERLGANVLTFGAGSRLTVL.

This clonotype has more than one count but fewer than ten. V is TRBV29-1 and J is TRBJ1-1; 7 bases are shared with TRBD1. This CDR3 is built from 15 residues. Germline CDR1 and CDR2: SQVTM and ANQGSEA. V lost 6 bases and J lost 6; bases outside the gene matches: 16. The CDR3 bases are TGCAGCGTCGCGCCGGGACAGATGGCCCAGCCTGAAGCTTTCTTT. Its translation is CSVAPGQMAQPEAFF.

The CDR3, as DNA: TGTGCCAGCAGTTTAGCAGGGTCCGCCACTGAAGCTTTCTTT. Its translation is CASSLAGSATEAFF. The genes are TRBV28 and TRBJ1-1; TRBD1 might be the D (5 bases). Germline V gives CDR1 MDHEN, CDR2 SYDVKM. V was shortened by 2 bases and J by 4 bases, with 11 bases between the two germline ends. The CDR3 sequence is 14 residues long. The variable domain in full, with the rest retrieved from reference TRBV28 and TRBJ1-1, is DVKVTQSSRYLVKRTGEKVFLECVQDMDHENMFWYRQDPGLGLRLIYFSYDVKMKEKGDIPEGYSVSREKKERFSLILESASTNQTSMYLCASSLAGSATEAFFGQGTRLTVV.

In its sample, this clonotype was seen a few times. The rearrangement uses TRBV4-1 and TRBJ2-1; tentative D call: TRBD2 (6 bases). This CDR3 is built from 15 residues. The V end was cut by 1 base, the J end by 9 bases, with 16 bases between. Germline lookup yields CDR1 MGHRA and CDR2 YSYEKL. CDR3 sequence reads: CASSQAPGLWSEQFF. The CDR3 region has the DNA TGCGCCAGCAGCCAAGCTCCGGGACTTTGGAGTGAGCAGTTCTTC.

This clonotype was recorded once. The chain employs TRBV4-1 and TRBJ1-5, with TRBD1 matching over 8 bases. Per germline, CDR1 MGHRA and CDR2 YSYEKL. The CDR3 contains 17 residues. With V trimmed by 4 bases and J by 5 bases, 13 bases remained unmatched. CDR3 DNA: TGCGCCAGCAGCCCCTTCCTCAGACAGGGGCTATATCAGCCCCAGCATTTT. Its translation is CASSPFLRQGLYQPQHF.

The V and J genes are TRBV7-3 and TRBJ1-2; D gene uncertain. V was shortened by 2 bases and J by 3 bases, with 10 bases between the two germline ends. This CDR3 is built from 14 residues. CDR1 and CDR2 from the germline V gene are SGHTA and FQGTGA. This chain's CDR3 is CASSLDGSDYGYTF. The CDR3 DNA reads TGTGCCAGCAGCTTAGACGGGAGTGACTATGGCTACACCTTC.

This clonotype has a count of ten or more. The chain links TRBV7-3 to TRBJ1-2; D is ambiguous. Germline CDR1 is SGHTA and CDR2 is FQGTGA. The CDR3 is 21 amino acids. Deletions cut 2 bases from V and 6 bases from J, with 34 bases between. Here the CDR3 reads CASSLPAGPRGIWVPLNGYTF. The CDR3 DNA sequence: TGTGCCAGCAGCTTACCCGCCGGGCCTCGCGGTATTTGGGTGCCCCTGAATGGCTACACCTTC.

The V call is TRBV6-5, the J call TRBJ1-2, with TRBD1 identical over 10 bases. The CDR3 contains 16 residues. Per the germline V gene, CDR1 is MNHEY and CDR2 is SVGAGI. The junction had 8 bases not matched to a gene; V was cut back by 5 bases and J by 2 bases. The CDR3 loop reads CASSNPRDRGNYGYTF. The DNA of the CDR3 is TGTGCCAGCAGTAACCCCCGGGACAGGGGCAACTATGGCTACACCTTC.

This clonotype was seen many times. CDR3 residues: CASSLHSGNTIYF. CDR3 DNA: TGTGCCAGCAGTTTGCACTCTGGAAACACCATATATTTT. The V and J genes are TRBV12-3 or TRBV12-4 and TRBJ1-3; D is undetermined. This CDR3 contains 13 residues. Trimming cost V 3 bases and J 0 bases, with 3 bases left between them.